A selection of T cell receptor beta chains follows, all from one sample in a study of blood T cell dynamics during melanoma immunotherapy. Produced via immunoSEQ multiplex PCR; TCRdb's table is partial and in-frame only. This table has about 8,200 clones, around 89% appearing once. This material consisted of blood, taken from a patient treated with checkpoint blockade. Receptor source: a human donor with melanoma. Each CDR3 is given with its conserved first and last residue.

j_call | v_call | cdr3_length | cdr3_aa
TRBJ1-4 | TRBV7-9 | 15 | CASSLGETTNEKLFF
TRBJ2-7 | TRBV10-1 | 14 | CASSPAAGSYEQYF
TRBJ1-1 | TRBV7-6 | 14 | CASSLNEGDTEAFF
TRBJ2-1 | TRBV10-1 | 11 | CASSRNNEQFF
TRBJ1-1 | TRBV11-1 | 13 | CASSLERNTEAFF
TRBJ1-6 | TRBV7-3 | 13 | CASSLSYNSPLHF
TRBJ1-5 | TRBV20-1 | 10 | CSAIERGPHF
TRBJ2-5 | TRBV25-1 | 14 | CATAELADQETQYF
TRBJ2-1 | TRBV7-6 | 15 | CASSLLGASYNEQFF
TRBJ2-6 | TRBV12-5 | 22 | CASGLVPRDSIVQAKGANVLTF
TRBJ2-7 | TRBV5-1 | 16 | CASSLGVRTRDYEQYF
TRBJ2-7 | TRBV29-1 | 11 | CSVHDGGEQYF
TRBJ2-1 | TRBV5-1 | 15 | CASRRTGDVSNEQFF
TRBJ1-2 | TRBV18 | 15 | CASSRTSDRIYGYTF
TRBJ1-5 | TRBV19 | 16 | CASREAGQGAGQPQHF
TRBJ1-6 | TRBV18 | 14 | CASSPGQGASPLHF
TRBJ1-2 | TRBV28 | 16 | CASSLAGDREGYGYTF
TRBJ2-7 | TRBV30 | 16 | CAWSLYRLGQTYEQYF
TRBJ2-1 | TRBV19 | 18 | CASSIRLAGGYRGNEQFF
TRBJ2-1 | TRBV4-1 | 15 | CASTVGLAGRDEQFF
TRBJ1-2 | TRBV6-4 | 12 | CASPRGRYGYTF
TRBJ2-7 | TRBV5-4 | 15 | CASSLWRQGAYEQYF
TRBJ1-4 | TRBV6-1 | 15 | CASSDYGGTNEKLFF
TRBJ1-5 | TRBV28 | 17 | CASSPVPGLYSNQPQHF
TRBJ1-2 | TRBV18 | 13 | CASSPQTVEGYTF
TRBJ2-7 | TRBV19 | 18 | CASSRGGQFGTDSYEQYF
TRBJ2-7 | TRBV6-6 | 15 | CASRERTSGFYEQYF
TRBJ2-7 | TRBV15 | 17 | CATSNDWPGQGVYEQYF
TRBJ1-4 | TRBV7-9 | 15 | CASSPSWGRSEKLFF
TRBJ1-1 | TRBV18 | 14 | CASSPQGSNTEAFF
TRBJ2-7 | TRBV6-5 | 14 | CASSPGQGKYEQYF
TRBJ2-2 | TRBV5-4 | 13 | CASSLVQGRELFF
TRBJ1-5 | TRBV10-3 | 16 | CAISGTQGGSGQPQHF
TRBJ2-6 | TRBV5-1 | 18 | CASSYGSTGLSGANVLTF
TRBJ1-1 | TRBV11-1 | 13 | CASSTDRVGEAFF
TRBJ2-7 | TRBV6-1 | 15 | CASSGGGTLRYEQYF